Following are 8 T cell receptor beta chains from one sample sequenced in a study of blood T cell repertoires in COVID-19. The protocol was immunoSEQ multiplex PCR, while the TCRdb copy is restricted to in-frame clones and leaves out a portion. The data show around 130,000 clones, 70% to 85% seen once. Sequenced: peripheral blood. These receptors were taken from a woman aged 60-70 years with acute or convalescent COVID-19.

V gene TRBV7-8 combines with J gene TRBJ2-2; TRBD2 matches at 12 bases. The CDR3 contains 16 residues. CDR1 SGHVS and CDR2 FQNEAQ come from the germline V gene. Trimming removed 4 bases from V and 2 bases from J; junction bases left unmatched: 2. This CDR3 reads CASSWGLAGNTGELFF. The CDR3 region has the DNA TGTGCCAGCAGCTGGGGACTAGCGGGTAACACCGGGGAGCTGTTTTTT. The full variable domain, its missing parts supplied by reference TRBV7-8 and TRBJ2-2, is GAGVSQSPRYKVAKRGQDVALRCDPISGHVSLFWYQQALGQGPEFLTYFQNEAQLDKSGLPSDRFFAERPEGSVSTLKIQRTQQEDSAVYLCASSWGLAGNTGELFFGEGSRLTVL.

As concerns this clone: The sample contains more than one DNA sequence encoding this CDR3. The genes are TRBV11-2 and TRBJ1-2, with 8 bases that match TRBD1. CDR3 length: 15 amino acids. The J segment lost 2 bases and the V segment lost 5 bases, leaving 7 bases of the junction unmatched. CDR1 and CDR2 from the germline V gene are SGHAT and FQNNGV. The CDR3 loop reads CASSLRQGWNYGYTF. The CDR3 coding sequence is TGTGCCAGCAGCCTCCGACAGGGGTGGAACTATGGCTACACCTTC.

J is TRBJ1-1 and V is TRBV6-2 or TRBV6-3; no firm D call. CDR1 and CDR2 from the germline V gene are MNHEY and SVGEGT. The CDR3 has 17 residues. Trimming stripped 2 bases from V and 6 bases from J, with 22 bases between. The CDR3 DNA reads TGTGCCAGCAGTTACCCTCCTCTCACGGGGAAACGGGCTGAAGCTTTCTTT. It translates to CASSYPPLTGKRAEAFF.

This chain links TRBV6-5 with TRBJ1-2; D is unresolved. The length of the CDR3 is 13 residues. V lost 8 bases to trimming and J lost 0 bases, with 10 bases between them. The germline V gene encodes CDR1 MNHEY and CDR2 SVGAGI. The CDR3 here is CASAPGANYGYTF. The CDR3 DNA reads as TGTGCCAGCGCCCCTGGAGCTAACTATGGCTACACCTTC.

V gene TRBV18 combines with J gene TRBJ1-4; possible D gene TRBD1, 6 bases. Germline V CDR1 and CDR2: KGHSH, LQKENI. The CDR3 has 16 residues. V lost 6 bases and J 0 bases, leaving 14 bases between the germline ends. CDR3 protein: CASSPRTGSTNEKLFF. In nucleotides, the CDR3 is TGTGCCAGCTCGCCCCGTACAGGGTCAACTAATGAAAAACTGTTTTTT.

Comment on this clone: As the CDR3 is not closed by the conserved phenylalanine or tryptophan, this likely results from a read error. Because the CDR3's place on the DNA is in doubt, the DNA is left out and the CDR3 is given as listed by TCRdb. The chain uses TRBV9 and TRBJ1-2; the table's D call of TRBD1 was not tested on the DNA. Including both end residues, the CDR3 is 13 amino acids long. Germline CDR1 is SGDLS and CDR2 is YYNGEE. The CDR3 reads CASSVTGSLWLHL.

V usage is TRBV9 and J usage is TRBJ2-2, with D perhaps TRBD1 (6 bases). The germline V gene encodes CDR1 SGDLS and CDR2 YYNGEE. CDR3 length: 16 residues. V was clipped by 2 bases and J by 5 bases, with 16 bases between them. The CDR3 sequence: CASSVPQGLRTGELFF. The CDR3 DNA sequence: TGTGCCAGCAGCGTCCCTCAGGGGTTGAGGACCGGGGAGCTGTTTTTT.

The chain uses TRBV12-5 and TRBJ1-3; 7 nucleotides match TRBD1. The CDR3 is made up of 16 amino acids. Looked up from germline, CDR1 is LGHNT and CDR2 is FRNRAP. V gave up 5 bases and J gave up 1 base; unmatched junction bases: 8. The CDR3 reads CASGRNRGISGNTIYF. The CDR3, as DNA: TGTGCTAGTGGTAGAAACAGGGGTATATCTGGAAACACCATATATTTT.